A single sample gave rise to the 5 T cell receptor beta chains below, sequenced in a study of T cell changes during pregnancy in multiple sclerosis. Assay used: immunoSEQ multiplex PCR; TCRdb lists only in-frame clones, some missing. Altogether tens of thousands of clones are present, 90% to 95% being singletons, with the ten largest covering roughly 2.5%. The sample was CD8+ T cells from peripheral blood mononuclear cells, taken after pregnancy. The origin of the receptors is a female donor with multiple sclerosis, enrolled in a pregnancy study.

The J gene is TRBJ2-6, the V gene TRBV5-4; TRBD1 matches 9 bases. The CDR3 is 17 residues long. With V trimmed by 4 bases and J by 0 bases, 5 bases remained unmatched. Germline CDR1 is SGHNT and CDR2 is YYREEE (reference sequence). This CDR3 reads CASSTGQGNSGANVLTF. As DNA, the CDR3 is TGTGCCAGCAGCACGGGACAGGGTAACTCTGGGGCCAACGTCCTGACTTTC. Full variable domain (outside the CDR3, taken from reference TRBV5-4 and TRBJ2-6): ETGVTQSPTHLIKTRGQQVTLRCSSQSGHNTVSWYQQALGQGPQFIFQYYREEENGRGNFPPRFSGLQFPNYSSELNVNALELDDSALYLCASSTGQGNSGANVLTFGAGSRLTVL.

This clone was recorded only once. V is TRBV5-8 and J is TRBJ2-3; TRBD2 is a possible D gene (5 bases). Germline assignment: CDR1 SGHTS and CDR2 YDEGEE. This CDR3 has 13 residues. Trimming removed 3 bases from V and 8 bases from J, with 13 bases in between. CDR3 sequence reads: CASSSSNSVTQYF. The CDR3 bases are TGTGCCAGCAGCTCCTCAAATAGCGTTACGCAGTATTTT.

This chain joins TRBV7-9 and TRBJ2-5; TRBD1 matches at 8 bases. The junction had 5 bases not matched to a gene; V was cut back by 0 bases and J by 5 bases. Per the germline V gene, CDR1 is SEHNR and CDR2 is FQNEAQ (reference sequence). The CDR3 is made up of 15 amino acids. The DNA of the CDR3 is TGTGCCAGCAGCTTAGCGCAGGGGGCTCAGGAGACCCAGTACTTC. It encodes CASSLAQGAQETQYF.

The chain carries TRBV30 and TRBJ2-7; a weak D match, TRBD2 (7 bases). The CDR3 length is 15 residues. V lost 5 bases and J 6 bases, leaving 23 bases between the germline ends. CDR1 is GTSNPN, CDR2 SVGIG, per germline (reference sequence). CDR3 residues: CAWDLGGGSKSEQYF. In DNA, the CDR3 is TGTGCCTGGGACCTCGGGGGCGGGAGTAAAAGCGAGCAGTACTTC. Using reference TRBV30 and TRBJ2-7 for the parts outside the CDR3, the full variable domain is SQTIHQWPATLVQPVGSPLSLECTVEGTSNPNLYWYRQAAGRGLQLLFYSVGIGQISSEVPQNLSASRPQDRQFILSSKKLLLSDSGFYLCAWDLGGGSKSEQYFGPGTRLTVT.

The V gene is TRBV27, the J gene TRBJ1-1, with D tentatively TRBD1 (5 bases). Germline V gene sequence: CDR1 MNHEY, CDR2 SMNVEV (reference sequence). Between the trimmed V and J ends, which lost 7 bases and 1 base, there was a span of 13 bases. CDR3 length: 14 residues. The CDR3 DNA reads as TGTGCCAGCACCCGATACCAGGGGAACACTGAAGCTTTCTTT. Its translation: CASTRYQGNTEAFF.